This T cell receptor (beta chain) was identified during a study of cytomegalovirus exposure and HLA in healthy donors. General study results and limits: Presence/absence analyses assumed roughly uniform sequencing depth across donors, which may not hold.

Remarks on this clone: Its antigen is unknown.

This PCR relied on a set of 60 Vbeta primers and 13 Jbeta primers. In the study's own analysis: The authors later counted 75 million to 90 million unique TCR beta chains, 9 million to 14 million of them shared. TCRdb's copy holds only in-frame clones and misses some; the assay was immunoSEQ multiplex PCR. That table gives V, J and clone size, and the DNA gave D and trimming. The table lists 90,000 to 120,000 clones, around two thirds of them singletons. V dropped 1 base and J dropped 0 bases, with 6 bases sitting between them. There are 14 residues in the CDR3. CDR1 KGHSH and CDR2 LQKENI come from the germline V gene.

The receptor was isolated from a man aged 25-45 years in good health and CMV-seropositive. The V call is TRBV18, the J call TRBJ1-1; D is undetermined. Source material: PBMCs. The CDR3 DNA is TGTGCCAGCTCACCACTAGCGGTGAACACTGAAGCTTTCTTT. Its protein is CASSPLAVNTEAFF.